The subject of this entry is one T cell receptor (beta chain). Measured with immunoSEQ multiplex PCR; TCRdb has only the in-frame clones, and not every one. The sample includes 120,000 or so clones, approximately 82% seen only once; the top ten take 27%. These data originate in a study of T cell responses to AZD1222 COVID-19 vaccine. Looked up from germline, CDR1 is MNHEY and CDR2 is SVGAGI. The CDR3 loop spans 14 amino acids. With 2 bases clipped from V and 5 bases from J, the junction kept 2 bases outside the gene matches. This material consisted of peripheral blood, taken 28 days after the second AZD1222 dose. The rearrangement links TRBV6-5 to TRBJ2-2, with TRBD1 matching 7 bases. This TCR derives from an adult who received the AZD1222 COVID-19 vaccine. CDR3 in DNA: TGTGCCAGCAGTTACGGGGGACAGACCGGGGAGCTGTTTTTT. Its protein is CASSYGGQTGELFF.